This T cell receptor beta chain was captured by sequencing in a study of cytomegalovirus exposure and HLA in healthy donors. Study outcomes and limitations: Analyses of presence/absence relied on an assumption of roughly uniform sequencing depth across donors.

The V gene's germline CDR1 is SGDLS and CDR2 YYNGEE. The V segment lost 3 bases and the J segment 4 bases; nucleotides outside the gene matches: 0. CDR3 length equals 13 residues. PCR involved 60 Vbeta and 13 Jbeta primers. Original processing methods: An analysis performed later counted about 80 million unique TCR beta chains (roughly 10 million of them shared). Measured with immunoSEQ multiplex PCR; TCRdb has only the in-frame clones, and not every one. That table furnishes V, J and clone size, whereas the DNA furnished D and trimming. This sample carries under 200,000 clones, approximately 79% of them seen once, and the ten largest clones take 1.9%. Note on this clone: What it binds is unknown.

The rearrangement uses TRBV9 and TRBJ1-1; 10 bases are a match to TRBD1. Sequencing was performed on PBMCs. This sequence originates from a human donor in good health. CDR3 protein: CASSGTGGTEAFF. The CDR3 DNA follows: TGTGCCAGCAGCGGGACAGGGGGCACTGAAGCTTTCTTT.